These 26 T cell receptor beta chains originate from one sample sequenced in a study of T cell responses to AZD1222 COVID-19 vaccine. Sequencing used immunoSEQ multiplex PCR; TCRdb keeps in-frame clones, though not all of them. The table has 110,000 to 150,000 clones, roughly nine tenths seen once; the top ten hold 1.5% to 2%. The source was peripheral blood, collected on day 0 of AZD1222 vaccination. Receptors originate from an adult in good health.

The CDR3 spells CASTSPGGPGPPYGYTF. The CDR3 DNA is TGTGCCAGCACCTCCCCGGGGGGTCCCGGGCCCCCCTATGGCTACACCTTC. The gene calls are TRBV28 and TRBJ1-2, with D possibly TRBD1 on 5 matching bases. Trimming shortened V by 7 bases and J by 4 bases, and 25 bases separated the two germline ends. This CDR3 region has 17 residues. The V gene's germline CDR1 is MDHEN and CDR2 SYDVKM.

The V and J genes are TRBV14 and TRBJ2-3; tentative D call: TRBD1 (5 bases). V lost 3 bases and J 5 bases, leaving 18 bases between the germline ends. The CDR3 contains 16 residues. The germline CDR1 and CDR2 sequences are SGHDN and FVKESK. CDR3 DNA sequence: TGTGCCAGCAGCCACCGCCCTGGCAGGGCTGGAGATACGCAGTATTTT. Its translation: CASSHRPGRAGDTQYF.

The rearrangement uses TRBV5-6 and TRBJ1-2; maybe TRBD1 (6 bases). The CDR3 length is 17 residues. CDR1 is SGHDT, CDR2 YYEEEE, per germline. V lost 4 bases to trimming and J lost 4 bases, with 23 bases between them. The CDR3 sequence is CASSVNDRSGAGYGYTF. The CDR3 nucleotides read TGTGCCAGCAGCGTGAATGATCGGTCGGGGGCGGGCTATGGCTACACCTTC.

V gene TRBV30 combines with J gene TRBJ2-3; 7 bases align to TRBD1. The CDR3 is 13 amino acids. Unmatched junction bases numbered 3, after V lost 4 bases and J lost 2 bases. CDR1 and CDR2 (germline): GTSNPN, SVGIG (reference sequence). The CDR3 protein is CAWKTGYTDTQYF. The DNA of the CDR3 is TGTGCCTGGAAGACAGGGTACACAGATACGCAGTATTTT.

CDR3 residues: CASSDGPPFEQFF. As DNA, the CDR3 is TGTGCCAGCAGTGATGGGCCTCCGTTTGAGCAGTTCTTC. V is TRBV6-1 and J is TRBJ2-1; D remains ambiguous. The CDR3 is 13 residues long. Trimming left V 3 bases short and J 9 bases short, with 12 bases between. Per germline, CDR1 MNHNS and CDR2 SASEGT.

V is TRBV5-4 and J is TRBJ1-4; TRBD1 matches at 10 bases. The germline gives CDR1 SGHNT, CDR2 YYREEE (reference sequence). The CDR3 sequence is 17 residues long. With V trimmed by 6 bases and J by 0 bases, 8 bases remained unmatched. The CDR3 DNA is TGTGCCAGCACCCTAAGACAGGGGGCGCCAACTAATGAAAAACTGTTTTTT. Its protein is CASTLRQGAPTNEKLFF.

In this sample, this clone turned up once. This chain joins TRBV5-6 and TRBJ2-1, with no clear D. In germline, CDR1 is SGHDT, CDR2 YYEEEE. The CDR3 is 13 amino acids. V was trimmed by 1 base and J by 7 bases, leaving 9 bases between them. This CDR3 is CASSLLGRNEQFF. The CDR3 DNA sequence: TGTGCCAGCAGCTTGCTAGGGCGAAATGAGCAGTTCTTC.

The CDR3 nucleotides read TGTGCCAGCAGTTTCCTGGACAGGGGTTTCGAGCAGTACTTC. This translates into CASSFLDRGFEQYF. The chain is built from TRBV27 and TRBJ2-7, with 9 bases lining up with TRBD1. The CDR3 consists of 14 residues. The V segment lost 3 bases and the J segment 6 bases; nucleotides outside the gene matches: 6. CDR1 is MNHEY and CDR2 is SMNVEV in the germline V gene (reference sequence).

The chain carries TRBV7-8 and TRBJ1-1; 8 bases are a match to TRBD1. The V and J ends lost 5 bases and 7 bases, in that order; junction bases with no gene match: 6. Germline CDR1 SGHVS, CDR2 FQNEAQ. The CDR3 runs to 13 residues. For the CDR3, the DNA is TGTGCCAGCAGCCTCCGGACAGGGAGTGAAGCTTTCTTT. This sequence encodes CASSLRTGSEAFF.

The CDR3 spells CAFWGGSRTEAFF. The CDR3 region has the DNA TGTGCCTTTTGGGGGGGATCGAGGACTGAAGCTTTCTTT. The chain recombines TRBV30 with TRBJ1-1, with D possibly TRBD1 on 5 matching bases. Trimming took off 7 bases at V and 5 bases at J, with 17 bases between the two ends. This CDR3 is built from 13 residues. CDR1 is GTSNPN and CDR2 is SVGIG in the germline V gene (reference sequence).

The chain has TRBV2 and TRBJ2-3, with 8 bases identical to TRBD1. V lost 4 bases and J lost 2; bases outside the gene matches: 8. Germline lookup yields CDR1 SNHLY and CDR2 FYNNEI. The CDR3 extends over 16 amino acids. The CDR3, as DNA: TGTGCCAGCAGTGCAGACAGGGGATCTGCCACAGATACGCAGTATTTT. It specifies CASSADRGSATDTQYF.

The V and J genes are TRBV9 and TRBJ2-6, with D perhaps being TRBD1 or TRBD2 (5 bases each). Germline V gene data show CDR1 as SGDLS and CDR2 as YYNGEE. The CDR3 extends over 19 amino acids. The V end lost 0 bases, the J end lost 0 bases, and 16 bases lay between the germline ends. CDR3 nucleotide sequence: TGTGCCAGCAGCGTAGAAGGTCGGGGCAGACACTCTGGGGCCAACGTCCTGACTTTC. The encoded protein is CASSVEGRGRHSGANVLTF.

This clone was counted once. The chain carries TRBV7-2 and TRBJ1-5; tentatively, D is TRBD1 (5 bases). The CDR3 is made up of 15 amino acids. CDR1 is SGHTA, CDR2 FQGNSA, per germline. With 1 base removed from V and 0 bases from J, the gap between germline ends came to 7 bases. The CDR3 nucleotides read TGTGCCAGCAGCTTAGACAGGCTTAGCAATCAGCCCCAGCATTTT. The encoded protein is CASSLDRLSNQPQHF. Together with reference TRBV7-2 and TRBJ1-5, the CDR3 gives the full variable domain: GAGVSQSPSNKVTEKGKDVELRCDPISGHTALYWYRQSLGQGLEFLIYFQGNSAPDKSGLPSDRFSAERTGGSVSTLTIQRTQQEDSAVYLCASSLDRLSNQPQHFGDGTRLSIL.

This chain's CDR3 is CASSYSIAGELFF. CDR3 in DNA: TGTGCCAGCAGTTACTCGATTGCCGGGGAGCTGTTTTTT. The chain combines TRBV6-5 with TRBJ2-2; D is undetermined. This CDR3 is built from 13 residues. The germline CDR1 and CDR2 sequences are MNHEY and SVGAGI. Deletions cut 0 bases from V and 6 bases from J, with 5 bases between.

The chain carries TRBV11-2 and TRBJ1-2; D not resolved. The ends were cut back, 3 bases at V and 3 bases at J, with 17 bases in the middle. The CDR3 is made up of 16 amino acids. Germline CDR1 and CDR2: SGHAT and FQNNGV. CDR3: CASSFRDSVGDYGYTF. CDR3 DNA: TGTGCCAGCAGCTTCAGAGATTCCGTGGGTGACTATGGCTACACCTTC.

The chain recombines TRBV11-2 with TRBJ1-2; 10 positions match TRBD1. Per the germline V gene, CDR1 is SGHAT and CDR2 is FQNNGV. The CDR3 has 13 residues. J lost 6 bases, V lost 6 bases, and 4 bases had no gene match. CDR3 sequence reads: CASRPGQGHGYTF. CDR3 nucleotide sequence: TGTGCCAGCAGGCCGGGACAGGGGCATGGCTACACCTTC.

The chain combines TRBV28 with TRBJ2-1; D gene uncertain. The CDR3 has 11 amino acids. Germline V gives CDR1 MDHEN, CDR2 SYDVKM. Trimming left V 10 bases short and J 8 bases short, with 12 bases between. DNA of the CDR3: TGTGCCACCCGCGGACGCGATGAGCAGTTCTTC. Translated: CATRGRDEQFF. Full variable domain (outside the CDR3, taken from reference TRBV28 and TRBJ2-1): DVKVTQSSRYLVKRTGEKVFLECVQDMDHENMFWYRQDPGLGLRLIYFSYDVKMKEKGDIPEGYSVSREKKERFSLILESASTNQTSMYLCATRGRDEQFFGPGTRLTVL.

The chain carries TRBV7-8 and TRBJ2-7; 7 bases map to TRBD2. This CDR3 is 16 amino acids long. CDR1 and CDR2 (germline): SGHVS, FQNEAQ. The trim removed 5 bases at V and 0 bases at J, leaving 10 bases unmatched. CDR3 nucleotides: TGTGCCAGCAGCCTGCAGACTAGCTCCTTCTCCTACGAGCAGTACTTC. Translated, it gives CASSLQTSSFSYEQYF.

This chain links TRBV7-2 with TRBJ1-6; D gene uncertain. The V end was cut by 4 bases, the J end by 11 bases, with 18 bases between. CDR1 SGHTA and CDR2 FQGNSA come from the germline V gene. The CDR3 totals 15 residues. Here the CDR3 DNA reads TGTGCCAGCAGCTCAGACCTACACGGGCGCACACCCCTCCACTTT. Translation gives CASSSDLHGRTPLHF.

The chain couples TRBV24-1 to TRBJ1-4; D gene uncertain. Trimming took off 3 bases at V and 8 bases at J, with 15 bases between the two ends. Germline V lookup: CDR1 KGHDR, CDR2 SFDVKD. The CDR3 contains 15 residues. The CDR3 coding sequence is TGTGCCACCAGTGATCCGACGTGGGGTGGCGAAAAACTGTTTTTT. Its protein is CATSDPTWGGEKLFF.

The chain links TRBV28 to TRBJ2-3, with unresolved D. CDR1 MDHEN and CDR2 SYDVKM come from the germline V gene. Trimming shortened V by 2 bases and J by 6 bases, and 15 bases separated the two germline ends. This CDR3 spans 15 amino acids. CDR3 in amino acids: CASSLRSNFWDTQYF. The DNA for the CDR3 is TGTGCCAGCAGTTTAAGGTCGAACTTCTGGGATACGCAGTATTTT.

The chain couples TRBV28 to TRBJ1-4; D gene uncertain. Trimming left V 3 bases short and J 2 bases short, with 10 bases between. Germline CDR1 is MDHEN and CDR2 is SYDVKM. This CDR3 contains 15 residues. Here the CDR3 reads CASSFAPGTNEKLFF. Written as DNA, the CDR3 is TGTGCCAGCAGTTTTGCACCCGGGACTAATGAAAAACTGTTTTTT.

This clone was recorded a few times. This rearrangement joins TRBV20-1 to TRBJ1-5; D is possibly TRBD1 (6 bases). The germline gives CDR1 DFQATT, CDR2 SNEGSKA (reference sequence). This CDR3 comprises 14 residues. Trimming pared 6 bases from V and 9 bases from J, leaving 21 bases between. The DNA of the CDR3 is TGCAGTGCGAGTCCTATACAGGGTCAGGGGCCCCAGCATTTT. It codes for CSASPIQGQGPQHF.

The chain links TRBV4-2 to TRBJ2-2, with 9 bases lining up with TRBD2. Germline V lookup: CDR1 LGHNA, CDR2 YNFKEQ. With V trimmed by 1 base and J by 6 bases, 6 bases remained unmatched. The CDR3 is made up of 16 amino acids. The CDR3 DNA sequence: TGTGCCAGCAGCCAAGTCCTAGCGGGATACCCCGGGGAGCTGTTTTTT. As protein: CASSQVLAGYPGELFF.

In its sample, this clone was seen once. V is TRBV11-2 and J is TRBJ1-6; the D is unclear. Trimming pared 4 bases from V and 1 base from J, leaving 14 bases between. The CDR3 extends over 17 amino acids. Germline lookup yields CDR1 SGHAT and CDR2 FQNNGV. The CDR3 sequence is CASSSRTRSSYNSPLHF. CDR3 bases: TGTGCCAGCAGCTCCCGGACCCGGTCGTCCTATAATTCACCCCTCCACTTT. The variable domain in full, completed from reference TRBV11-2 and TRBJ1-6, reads EAGVAQSPRYKIIEKRQSVAFWCNPISGHATLYWYQQILGQGPKLLIQFQNNGVVDDSQLPKDRFSAERLKGVDSTLKIQPAKLEDSAVYLCASSSRTRSSYNSPLHFGNGTRLTVT.

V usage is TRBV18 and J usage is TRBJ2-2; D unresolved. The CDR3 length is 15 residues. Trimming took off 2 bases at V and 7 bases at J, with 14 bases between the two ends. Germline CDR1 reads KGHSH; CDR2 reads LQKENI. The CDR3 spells CASSPTQGLNGELFF. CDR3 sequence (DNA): TGTGCCAGCTCACCAACACAAGGTTTGAACGGGGAGCTGTTTTTT.